Shown below are 22 T cell receptor beta chains from a single sample sequenced in a study of HIV-infected patients and healthy controls. Antiretroviral therapy had run roughly three months, about 14 weeks, before follow-up blood collection. The repertoire came from unfractionated whole blood and reflected all unsorted peripheral T cells. cDNA was made from approximately 0.55 ug RNA using alpha and beta constant primers. Using multiplexing indices, alpha and beta chain libraries were generated apart by chain-specific third strand synthesis. TCRdb called the 5' RACE reads again in MiXCR, with one record for every CDR3 protein. The profile shows more than 9,000 distinct CDR3 sequences, almost 6% of them singletons. The sequencing used blood, collected during antiretroviral therapy. These receptors all come from an adult with HIV infection. The donor label of this sample is uncertain.

This clonotype has a count of ten or more. The rearrangement uses TRBV7-2 and TRBJ1-1; no clear D. This CDR3 contains 13 residues. Trimming removed 5 bases at V and 1 base at J, with 8 bases between. CDR1 is SGHTA and CDR2 is FQGNSA in the germline V gene. CDR3 in amino acids: CASSIQTNTEAFF. The CDR3 DNA reads TGTGCCAGCAGCATACAGACGAACACTGAAGCTTTCTTT.

This clonotype is medium-sized (0.01 to 0.1%) within its sample. The chain links TRBV7-2 to TRBJ1-1; the match to TRBD1 covers 7 bases. V shed 2 bases, J shed 1 base, and the junction held 13 bases outside the gene matches. The CDR3 has 18 residues. Per the germline V gene, CDR1 is SGHTA and CDR2 is FQGNSA. CDR3 residues: CASSLPSGQMLSNTEAFF. Written as DNA, the CDR3 is TGTGCCAGCAGCTTACCGTCGGGACAGATGCTCTCGAACACTGAAGCTTTCTTT.

This clonotype was recorded many times. V gene TRBV2 combines with J gene TRBJ2-1, with D unresolved. The V gene lost 8 bases and the J gene lost 5 bases, with 25 bases spanning the gap. The CDR3 is 17 amino acids. Germline lookup yields CDR1 SNHLY and CDR2 FYNNEI. The CDR3 loop reads CASGSLTTKGYNNEQFF. The CDR3 DNA reads as TGTGCCAGCGGATCCTTAACTACAAAGGGTTACAACAATGAGCAGTTCTTC.

At least ten counts were recorded for this clonotype. This chain uses TRBV7-7 with TRBJ1-5; possibly TRBD1 for D (5 bases). The CDR3 has 15 residues. The germline CDR1 and CDR2 sequences are SSHAT and FNYEAQ (reference sequence). Trimming shortened V by 6 bases and J by 2 bases, and 14 bases separated the two germline ends. CDR3: CASRSTGVGNQPQHF. Here the CDR3 DNA reads TGTGCCAGCAGGTCTACAGGAGTCGGCAATCAGCCCCAGCATTTT.

At least ten counts were recorded for this clonotype. The gene calls are TRBV14 and TRBJ2-3; 8 bases line up with TRBD2. The germline V gene has CDR1 SGHDN and CDR2 FVKESK. V trimming: 5 bases; J trimming: 4 bases; junction bases outside the gene matches: 5. The CDR3 is made up of 14 amino acids. The chain's CDR3 is CASSLRSGADTQYF. The CDR3 coding sequence is TGTGCCAGCAGCTTACGTAGCGGGGCAGATACGCAGTATTTT.

This clonotype came up many times. The rearrangement links TRBV2 to TRBJ2-5; either TRBD1 or TRBD2 may supply D (5 bases each). Germline V gives CDR1 SNHLY, CDR2 FYNNEI. Trimming pared 5 bases from V and 0 bases from J, leaving 7 bases between. The CDR3 covers 13 residues. The CDR3 nucleotides read TGTGCCAGCAGTCGGGACCACCAAGAGACCCAGTACTTC. This translates into CASSRDHQETQYF.

V and J are TRBV27 and TRBJ1-1, with D perhaps TRBD1 (6 bases). V lost 6 bases and J 5 bases, leaving 13 bases between the germline ends. This CDR3 has 13 residues. Per the germline V gene, CDR1 is MNHEY and CDR2 is SMNVEV (reference sequence). Here the CDR3 DNA reads TGTGCCAGCAGGACTTCGAGGGGGACTGAAGCTTTCTTT. It translates to CASRTSRGTEAFF.

This clonotype has at least ten counts. The V and J genes are TRBV7-2 and TRBJ2-7, with a tentative D call TRBD2 (6 bases). V gave up 5 bases and J gave up 5 bases, with 13 bases separating them. Per the germline V gene, CDR1 is SGHTA and CDR2 is FQGNSA. The CDR3 has 13 amino acids. CDR3 protein: CASSLTSGDEQYF. As DNA, the CDR3 is TGTGCCAGCAGCCTAACGTCGGGGGACGAGCAGTACTTC.

This clonotype was detected ten times or more. The V and J genes are TRBV7-3 and TRBJ2-3; D gene uncertain. In germline, CDR1 is SGHTA, CDR2 FQGTGA. Trimming took off 3 bases at V and 1 base at J, with 5 bases between the two ends. The CDR3 length is 13 residues. CDR3 bases: TGTGCCAGCAGCTTGTCCGGCACAGATACGCAGTATTTT. Translating gives CASSLSGTDTQYF. Looking up the rest from reference TRBV7-3 and TRBJ2-3 gives the full variable domain: GAGVSQTPSNKVTEKGKYVELRCDPISGHTALYWYRQSLGQGPEFLIYFQGTGAADDSGLPNDRFFAVRPEGSVSTLKIQRTERGDSAVYLCASSLSGTDTQYFGPGTRLTVL.

In this sample, this clonotype turned up a few times. The V call is TRBV25-1, the J call TRBJ2-1; D not certain. V was cut by 0 bases and J by 0 bases, with 0 bases left in between. The CDR3 covers 13 residues. Germline V gives CDR1 MGHDK, CDR2 SYGVNS. In DNA, the CDR3 is TGTGCCAGCAGTGAATACTCCTACAATGAGCAGTTCTTC. This codes for CASSEYSYNEQFF.

The sample holds many counts of this clonotype. CDR3 coding DNA: TGTGCCAGCAGCTCGTCCGCGACGCAAGAGACCCAGTACTTC. This sequence encodes CASSSSATQETQYF. The rearrangement uses TRBV11-3 and TRBJ2-5, with D hard to call. Trimming shortened V by 4 bases and J by 2 bases, and 11 bases separated the two germline ends. This CDR3 has 14 amino acids. Looked up from germline, CDR1 is SGHNT and CDR2 is YENEEA.

Here the CDR3 reads CASSAQAGVADTQYF. Written as DNA, the CDR3 is TGTGCCAGCAGCGCCCAAGCGGGAGTGGCAGATACGCAGTATTTT. This chain connects TRBV14 to TRBJ2-3; TRBD2 matches at 8 bases. Trimming removed 5 bases from V and 4 bases from J; junction bases left unmatched: 8. Germline CDR1 reads SGHDN; CDR2 reads FVKESK. The CDR3 consists of 15 residues.

By share, this clonotype ranks as medium-sized. This chain links TRBV7-3 with TRBJ2-5; 8 positions agree with TRBD2. The germline CDR1 and CDR2 sequences are SGHTA and FQGTGA. V dropped 4 bases and J dropped 5; count of bases not matched to a gene: 3. This CDR3 comprises 13 residues. As DNA, the CDR3 is TGTGCCAGCAGCTCGGGGGGGCCGGAGACCCAGTACTTC. This codes for CASSSGGPETQYF.

This clonotype was detected ten times or more. The V and J genes are TRBV12-3 or TRBV12-4 and TRBJ1-2, with 7 bases identical to TRBD1. With V trimmed by 0 bases and J by 5 bases, 6 bases remained unmatched. This CDR3 region has 15 residues. The CDR3 coding sequence is TGTGCCAGCAGTTTAGCCCCCGGGACAGTATATGGCTACACCTTC. This gives the protein CASSLAPGTVYGYTF.

At least ten counts were recorded for this clonotype. V usage is TRBV18 and J usage is TRBJ2-7; 9 bases map to TRBD1. V shed 2 bases and J 6 bases; nucleotides not matched to a gene: 11. Germline CDR1 is KGHSH and CDR2 is LQKENI. The CDR3 extends over 16 amino acids. The CDR3 nucleotides read TGTGCCAGCTCACCATCGGGACAGGGTAACCGCCGCGAGCAGTACTTC. It encodes CASSPSGQGNRREQYF.

This clonotype was found many times. The chain employs TRBV11-3 and TRBJ1-6; possible D gene TRBD1, 6 bases. Germline lookup yields CDR1 SGHNT and CDR2 YENEEA. V was trimmed by 6 bases and J by 10 bases, leaving 19 bases between them. CDR3 length: 15 residues. In nucleotides, the CDR3 is TGTGCCAGCAGTTCGGACAGTTCGATCCCCTCACCCCTCCACTTT. Protein: CASSSDSSIPSPLHF.

This clonotype was counted between two and nine times. The CDR3 is CATSDLPRMPGYAGELFF. CDR3 bases: TGTGCCACCAGTGATTTGCCAAGGATGCCGGGATATGCCGGGGAGCTGTTTTTT. The chain employs TRBV24-1 and TRBJ2-2; D may be TRBD2 (5 bases). The V gene's germline CDR1 is KGHDR and CDR2 SFDVKD. V gave up 0 bases and J gave up 6 bases, with 19 bases separating them. The CDR3 consists of 18 residues.

This clonotype is labeled as medium-sized (0.01 to 0.1%). This sequence joins TRBV20-1 and TRBJ1-4; D is ambiguous. V was clipped by 3 bases and J by 7 bases, with 15 bases between them. Germline V lookup: CDR1 DFQATT, CDR2 SNEGSKA (reference sequence). CDR3 size: 14 residues. The CDR3 nucleotides are TGCAGTGCTAGGAGTTTCGAGGGCGGTGAAAAACTGTTTTTT. Protein product: CSARSFEGGEKLFF.

Many counts were recorded for this clonotype. The chain combines TRBV7-9 with TRBJ2-3; tentative D call: TRBD1 (7 bases). In germline, CDR1 is SEHNR, CDR2 FQNEAQ (reference sequence). The germline V and J ends were trimmed by 1 base and 3 bases, with 11 bases remaining between them. The CDR3 spans 15 residues. CDR3 in DNA: TGTGCCAGCAGCTTAGTGACAGGGAGGACAGATACGCAGTATTTT. Protein: CASSLVTGRTDTQYF.

This clonotype was counted many times. DNA for the CDR3: TGCGCCAGCAGCTGGGGCCCCTCTGGGGCCAACGTCCTGACTTTC. Its protein is CASSWGPSGANVLTF. The chain employs TRBV5-1 and TRBJ2-6, with D possibly being TRBD1 (5 bases). The CDR3 sequence is 15 residues long. Trimming took 3 bases from V and 0 from J, leaving 7 bases between them. Per the germline V gene, CDR1 is SGHRS and CDR2 is YFSETQ.

At least ten counts were recorded for this clonotype. The gene calls are TRBV6-5 and TRBJ2-7; TRBD1 matches 7 bases. V was clipped by 8 bases and J by 0 bases; unmatched bases: 10. Germline V gene sequence: CDR1 MNHEY, CDR2 SVGAGI. The CDR3 length is 15 residues. The CDR3 sequence is CASAAPGQSSYEQYF. In nucleotides, the CDR3 is TGTGCCAGCGCAGCCCCGGGACAGAGCTCCTACGAGCAGTACTTC.

V and J are TRBV29-1 and TRBJ2-1; 7 bases align to TRBD2. The CDR3 has 16 amino acids. V lost 0 bases and J lost 5; bases outside the gene matches: 10. The germline V gene encodes CDR1 SQVTM and CDR2 ANQGSEA. The CDR3 region has the DNA TGCAGCGTTGAAGATTCCCCGGGACTACGGAACAATGAGCAGTTCTTC. This codes for CSVEDSPGLRNNEQFF.